Shown below are 4 T cell receptor beta chains from a single sample sequenced in a study of T cells in Graves' hyperthyroidism and ophthalmopathy. RNA transcripts served as the template for amplifying TCR beta CDR3 regions. The TCR CDR3 was amplified in a first-round RT-PCR using the HTBI primer set. TCRdb used MiXCR to reprocess the multiplex PCR reads, holding one entry per CDR3 protein. The sample has roughly 740,000 distinct CDR3 sequences; roughly 15% are singletons. The sequenced sample was blood. The receptors originated from a man younger than 30 with Graves' hyperthyroidism.

This clonotype was detected a few times. The chain combines TRBV7-6 with TRBJ2-3; no definite D call. Germline V gives CDR1 SGHVS, CDR2 FNYEAQ. Trimming removed 0 bases at V and 2 bases at J, with 12 bases between. The CDR3 has 16 amino acids. This chain's CDR3 is CASSLAPPRDTDTQYF. CDR3 in DNA: TGTGCCAGCAGCTTAGCGCCGCCCCGAGACACAGATACGCAGTATTTT.

The chain links TRBV4-3 to TRBJ1-2; 9 bases align to TRBD1. Germline values: CDR1 LGHNA, CDR2 YSLEER. The ends lost 2 bases at V and 9 bases at J; junction bases unmatched: 7. The CDR3 loop spans 14 amino acids. The CDR3 nucleotides are TGCGCCAGCAGCCAAATTGGGACAGGGTCGCGCTACACCTTC. Translating it yields CASSQIGTGSRYTF.

In its sample, this clonotype was seen many times. The J gene is TRBJ2-1, the V gene TRBV28, with TRBD2 matching 9 bases. CDR1 is MDHEN and CDR2 is SYDVKM in the germline V gene. This CDR3 comprises 15 residues. J gave up 4 bases and V 1 base, and 2 bases lay outside the gene matches. The CDR3: CASSLLAGAYNEQFF. Here the CDR3 DNA reads TGTGCCAGCAGTTTATTAGCGGGAGCGTACAATGAGCAGTTCTTC.

V gene TRBV7-9 combines with J gene TRBJ1-4; a possible D gene is TRBD1 (6 bases). Germline V gene lookup returns CDR1 SEHNR and CDR2 FQNEAQ (reference sequence). The CDR3 runs to 13 residues. Trimming cost V 8 bases and J 4 bases, with 11 bases left between them. The CDR3 region is CASGDTINEKLFF. DNA of the CDR3: TGTGCCAGCGGGGACACCATTAATGAAAAACTGTTTTTT.